This T cell receptor beta chain was documented in a study of blood T cell repertoires in COVID-19. Looking at the study overall: Samples came from the United States, Italy and Spain, spanning acute and convalescent COVID-19.

The germline gives CDR1 SGHTA, CDR2 FQGNSA. V shed 2 bases, J shed 2 bases, and the junction held 6 bases outside the gene matches. The CDR3 has 16 amino acids. The assay was immunoSEQ multiplex PCR, and TCRdb's table has in-frame clones only and misses some. The table has around 150,000 clones, 65% to 80% seen once. The sequenced material came from peripheral blood. The chain couples TRBV7-2 to TRBJ2-3; 8 positions agree with TRBD2. The receptor was isolated from a man in his 60s with acute or convalescent COVID-19. This chain's CDR3 is CASSLMGGGNTDTQYF. CDR3 DNA: TGTGCCAGCAGCTTAATGGGCGGGGGGAACACAGATACGCAGTATTTT.